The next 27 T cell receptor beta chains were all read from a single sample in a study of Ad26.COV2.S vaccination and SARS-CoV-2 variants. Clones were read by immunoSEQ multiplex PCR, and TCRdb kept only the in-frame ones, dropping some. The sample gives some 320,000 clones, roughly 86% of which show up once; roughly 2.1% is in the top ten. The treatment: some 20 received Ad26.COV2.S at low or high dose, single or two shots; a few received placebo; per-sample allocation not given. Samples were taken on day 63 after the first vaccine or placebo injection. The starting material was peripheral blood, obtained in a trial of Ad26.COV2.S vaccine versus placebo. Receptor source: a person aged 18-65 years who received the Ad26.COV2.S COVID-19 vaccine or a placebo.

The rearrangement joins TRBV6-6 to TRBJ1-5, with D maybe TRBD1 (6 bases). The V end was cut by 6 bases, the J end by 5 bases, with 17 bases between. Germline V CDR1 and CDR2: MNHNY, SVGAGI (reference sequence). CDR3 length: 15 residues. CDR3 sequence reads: CASSSDRLPDQPQHF. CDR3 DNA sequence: TGTGCCAGCAGCTCAGACAGGCTACCCGATCAGCCCCAGCATTTT.

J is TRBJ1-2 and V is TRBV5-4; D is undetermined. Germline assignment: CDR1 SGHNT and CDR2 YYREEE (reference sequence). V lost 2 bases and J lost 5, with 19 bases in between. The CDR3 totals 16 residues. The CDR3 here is CASSFSGLFNRYGYTF. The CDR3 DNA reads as TGTGCCAGCAGCTTCAGCGGGTTATTTAATCGTTATGGCTACACCTTC.

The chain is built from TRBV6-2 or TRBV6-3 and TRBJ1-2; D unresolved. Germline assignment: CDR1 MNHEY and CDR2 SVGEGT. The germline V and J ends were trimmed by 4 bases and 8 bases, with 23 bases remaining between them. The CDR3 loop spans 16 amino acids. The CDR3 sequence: CASSSPEGRSHWGYTF. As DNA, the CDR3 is TGTGCCAGCAGTTCACCGGAAGGCAGGTCGCACTGGGGCTACACCTTC.

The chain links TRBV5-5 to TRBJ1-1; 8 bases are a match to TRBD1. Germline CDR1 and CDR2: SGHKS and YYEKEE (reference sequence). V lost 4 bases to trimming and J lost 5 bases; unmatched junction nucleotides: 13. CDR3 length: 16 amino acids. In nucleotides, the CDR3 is TGTGCCAGCAGCCTTGGACAGGGTAGGGATGGGACTGAAGCTTTCTTT. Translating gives CASSLGQGRDGTEAFF.

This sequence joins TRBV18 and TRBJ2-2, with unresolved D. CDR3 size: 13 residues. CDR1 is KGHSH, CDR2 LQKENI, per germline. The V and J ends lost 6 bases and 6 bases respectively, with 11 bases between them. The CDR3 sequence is CASSPQDAGELFF. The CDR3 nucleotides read TGTGCCAGCTCCCCCCAGGACGCCGGGGAGCTGTTTTTT. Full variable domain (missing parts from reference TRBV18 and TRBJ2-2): NAGVMQNPRHLVRRRGQEARLRCSPMKGHSHVYWYRQLPEEGLKFMVYLQKENIIDESGMPKERFSAEFPKEGPSILRIQQVVRGDSAAYFCASSPQDAGELFFGEGSRLTVL.

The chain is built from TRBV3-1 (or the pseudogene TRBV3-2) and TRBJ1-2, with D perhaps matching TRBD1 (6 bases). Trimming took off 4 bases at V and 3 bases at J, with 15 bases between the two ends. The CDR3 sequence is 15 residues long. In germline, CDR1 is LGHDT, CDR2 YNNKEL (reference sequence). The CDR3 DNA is TGTGCCAGCAGCCTAAGAGAGACAGGTTACTATGGCTACACCTTC. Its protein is CASSLRETGYYGYTF.

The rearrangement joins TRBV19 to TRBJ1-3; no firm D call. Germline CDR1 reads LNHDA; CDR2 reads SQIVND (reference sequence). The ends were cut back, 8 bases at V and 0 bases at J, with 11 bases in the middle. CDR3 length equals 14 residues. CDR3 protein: CASQQLLSGNTIYF. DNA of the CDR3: TGTGCCAGTCAACAGCTCCTCTCTGGAAACACCATATATTTT.

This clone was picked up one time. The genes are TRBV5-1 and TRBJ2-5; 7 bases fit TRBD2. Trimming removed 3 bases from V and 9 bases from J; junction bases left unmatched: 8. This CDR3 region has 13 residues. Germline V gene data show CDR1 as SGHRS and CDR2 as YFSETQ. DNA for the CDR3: TGCGCCAGCAGCTCCCCCCGACTAGCTTCCCAGTACTTC. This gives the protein CASSSPRLASQYF.

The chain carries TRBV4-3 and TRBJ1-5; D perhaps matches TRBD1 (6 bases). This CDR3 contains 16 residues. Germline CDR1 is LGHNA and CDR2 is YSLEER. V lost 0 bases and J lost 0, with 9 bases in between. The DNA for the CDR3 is TGCGCCAGCAGCCAAGAGACAGGCAATAGCAATCAGCCCCAGCATTTT. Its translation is CASSQETGNSNQPQHF.

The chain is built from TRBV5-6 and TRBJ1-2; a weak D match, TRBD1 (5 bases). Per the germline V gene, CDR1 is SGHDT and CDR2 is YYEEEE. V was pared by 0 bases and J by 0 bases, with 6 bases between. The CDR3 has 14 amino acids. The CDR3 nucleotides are TGTGCCAGCAGCTTGGACAGGCCTAACTATGGCTACACCTTC. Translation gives CASSLDRPNYGYTF.

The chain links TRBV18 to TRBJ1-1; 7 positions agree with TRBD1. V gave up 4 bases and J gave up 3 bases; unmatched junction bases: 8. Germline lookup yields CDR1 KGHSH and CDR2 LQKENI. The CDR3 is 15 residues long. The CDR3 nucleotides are TGTGCCAGCTCACAAACGACAGGGCCCTACACTGAAGCTTTCTTT. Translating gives CASSQTTGPYTEAFF.

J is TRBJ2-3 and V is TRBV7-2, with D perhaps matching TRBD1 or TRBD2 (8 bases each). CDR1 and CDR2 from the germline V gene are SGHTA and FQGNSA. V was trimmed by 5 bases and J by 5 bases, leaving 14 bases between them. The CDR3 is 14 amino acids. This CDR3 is CASSQGAGGDTQYF. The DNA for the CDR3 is TGTGCCAGCAGCCAGGGGGCGGGGGGAGATACGCAGTATTTT.

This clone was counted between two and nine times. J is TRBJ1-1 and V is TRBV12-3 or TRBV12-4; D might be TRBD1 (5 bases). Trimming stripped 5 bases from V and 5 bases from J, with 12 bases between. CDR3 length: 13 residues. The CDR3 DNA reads TGTGCCAGCAGTCGTGGGGGAGGGACTGAAGCTTTCTTT. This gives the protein CASSRGGGTEAFF.

CDR3 sequence reads: CAISEVGGIGYGYTF. In DNA form, the CDR3 reads TGTGCCATCAGTGAGGTAGGGGGTATTGGCTATGGCTACACCTTC. The chain is built from TRBV10-3 and TRBJ1-2; tentatively, D is TRBD1 (6 bases). Trimming took 2 bases from V and 4 from J, leaving 14 bases between them. In germline, CDR1 is ENHRY, CDR2 SYGVKD. The CDR3 length is 15 residues.

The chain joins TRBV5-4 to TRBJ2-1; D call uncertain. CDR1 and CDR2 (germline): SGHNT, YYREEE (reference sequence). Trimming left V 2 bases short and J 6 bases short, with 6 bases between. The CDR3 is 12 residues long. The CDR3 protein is CASSFRPNEQFF. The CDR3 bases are TGTGCCAGCAGCTTTCGACCCAATGAGCAGTTCTTC.

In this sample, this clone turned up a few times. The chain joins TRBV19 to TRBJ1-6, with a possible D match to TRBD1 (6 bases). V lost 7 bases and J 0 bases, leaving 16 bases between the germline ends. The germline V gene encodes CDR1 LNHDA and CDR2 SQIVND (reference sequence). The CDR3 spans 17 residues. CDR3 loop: CASKRRTASSYNSPLHF. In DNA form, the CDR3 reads TGTGCCAGTAAGAGGAGGACAGCAAGCTCCTATAATTCACCCCTCCACTTT.

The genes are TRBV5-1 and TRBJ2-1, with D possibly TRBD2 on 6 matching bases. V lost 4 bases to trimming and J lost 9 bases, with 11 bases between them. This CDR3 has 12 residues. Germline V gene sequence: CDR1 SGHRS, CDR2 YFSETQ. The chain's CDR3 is CASSIADGEQFF. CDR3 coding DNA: TGCGCCAGCAGCATAGCGGACGGTGAGCAGTTCTTC.

The CDR3 DNA is TGCGCCAGCAGCCGCCAGGACTTGAATGAAAAACTGTTTTTT. This encodes CASSRQDLNEKLFF. The chain couples TRBV5-1 to TRBJ1-4; D call uncertain. Trimming left V 4 bases short and J 5 bases short, with 12 bases between. This CDR3 is 14 amino acids long. The germline CDR1 and CDR2 sequences are SGHRS and YFSETQ.

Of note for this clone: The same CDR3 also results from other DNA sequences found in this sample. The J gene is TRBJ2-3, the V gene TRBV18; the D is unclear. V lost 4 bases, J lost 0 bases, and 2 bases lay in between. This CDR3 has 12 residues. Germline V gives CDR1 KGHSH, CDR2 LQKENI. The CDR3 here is CASSLSTDTQYF. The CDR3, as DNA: TGTGCCAGCTCACTTAGCACAGATACGCAGTATTTT.

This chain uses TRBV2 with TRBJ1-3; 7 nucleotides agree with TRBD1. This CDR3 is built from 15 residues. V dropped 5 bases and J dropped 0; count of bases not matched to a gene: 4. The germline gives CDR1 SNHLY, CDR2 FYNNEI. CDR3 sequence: CASSLGQNSGNTIYF. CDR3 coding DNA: TGTGCCAGCAGTTTGGGACAGAACTCTGGAAACACCATATATTTT.

The chain's CDR3 is CSVANFQGNTIYF. CDR3 DNA sequence: TGCAGCGTTGCTAATTTTCAGGGAAACACCATATATTTT. The chain combines TRBV29-1 with TRBJ1-3; no clear D gene. Germline V gives CDR1 SQVTM, CDR2 ANQGSEA. Trimming cost V 4 bases and J 4 bases, with 11 bases left between them. This CDR3 has 13 amino acids.

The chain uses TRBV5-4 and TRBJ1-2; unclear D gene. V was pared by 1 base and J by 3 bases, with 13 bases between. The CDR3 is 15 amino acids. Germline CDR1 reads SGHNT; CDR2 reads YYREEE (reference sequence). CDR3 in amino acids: CASSLSSLRDYGYTF. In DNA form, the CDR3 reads TGTGCCAGCAGCTTGTCCTCTCTCCGGGACTATGGCTACACCTTC.

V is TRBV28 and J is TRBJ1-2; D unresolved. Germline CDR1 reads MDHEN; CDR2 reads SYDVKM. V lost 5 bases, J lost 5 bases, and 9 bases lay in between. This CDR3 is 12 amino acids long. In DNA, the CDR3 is TGTGCCAGCAGTCTGACCGGTTATGGCTACACCTTC. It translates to CASSLTGYGYTF.

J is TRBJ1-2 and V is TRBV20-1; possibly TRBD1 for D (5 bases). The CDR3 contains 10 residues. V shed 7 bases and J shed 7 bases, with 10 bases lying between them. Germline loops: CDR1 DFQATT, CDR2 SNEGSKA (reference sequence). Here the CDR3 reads CSVGVTGYTF. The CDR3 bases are TGCAGTGTGGGGGTTACTGGCTACACCTTC.

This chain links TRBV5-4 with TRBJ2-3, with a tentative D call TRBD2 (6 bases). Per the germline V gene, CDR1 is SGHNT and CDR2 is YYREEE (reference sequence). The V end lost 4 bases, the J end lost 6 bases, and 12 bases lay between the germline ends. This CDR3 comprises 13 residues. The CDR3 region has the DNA TGTGCCAGCAGCCTGGGACTTGCGGATACGCAGTATTTT. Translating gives CASSLGLADTQYF.

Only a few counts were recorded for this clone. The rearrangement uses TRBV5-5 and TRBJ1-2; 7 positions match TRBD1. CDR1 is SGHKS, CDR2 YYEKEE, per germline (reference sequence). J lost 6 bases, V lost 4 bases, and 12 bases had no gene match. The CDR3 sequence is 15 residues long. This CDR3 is CASSITGTAGDGYTF. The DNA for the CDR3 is TGTGCCAGCAGCATTACCGGGACAGCGGGGGATGGCTACACCTTC. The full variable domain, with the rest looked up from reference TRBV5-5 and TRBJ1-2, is DAGVTQSPTHLIKTRGQQVTLRCSPISGHKSVSWYQQVLGQGPQFIFQYYEKEERGRGNFPDRFSARQFPNYSSELNVNALLLGDSALYLCASSITGTAGDGYTFGSGTRLTVV.

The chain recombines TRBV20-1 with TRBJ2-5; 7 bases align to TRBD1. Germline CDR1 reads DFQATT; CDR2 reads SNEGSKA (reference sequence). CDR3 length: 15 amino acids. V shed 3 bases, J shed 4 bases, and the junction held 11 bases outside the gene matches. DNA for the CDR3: TGCAGTGCTAGTTACAACAGGGGAAAAAGAGAGACCCAGTACTTC. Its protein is CSASYNRGKRETQYF.